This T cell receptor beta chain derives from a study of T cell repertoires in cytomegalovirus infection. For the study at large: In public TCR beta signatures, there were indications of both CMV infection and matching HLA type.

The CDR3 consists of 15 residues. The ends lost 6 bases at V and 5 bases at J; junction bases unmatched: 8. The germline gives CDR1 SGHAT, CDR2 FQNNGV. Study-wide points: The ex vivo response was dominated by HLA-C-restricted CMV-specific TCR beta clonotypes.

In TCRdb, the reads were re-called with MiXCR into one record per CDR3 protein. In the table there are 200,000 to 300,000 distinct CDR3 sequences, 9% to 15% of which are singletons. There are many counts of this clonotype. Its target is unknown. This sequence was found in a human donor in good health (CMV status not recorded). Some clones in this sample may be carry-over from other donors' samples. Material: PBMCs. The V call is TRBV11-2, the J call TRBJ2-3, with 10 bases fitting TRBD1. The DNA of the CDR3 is TGTGCCAGCAGTCAGGACAGGGGGAGTGTAGATACGCAGTATTTT. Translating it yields CASSQDRGSVDTQYF.